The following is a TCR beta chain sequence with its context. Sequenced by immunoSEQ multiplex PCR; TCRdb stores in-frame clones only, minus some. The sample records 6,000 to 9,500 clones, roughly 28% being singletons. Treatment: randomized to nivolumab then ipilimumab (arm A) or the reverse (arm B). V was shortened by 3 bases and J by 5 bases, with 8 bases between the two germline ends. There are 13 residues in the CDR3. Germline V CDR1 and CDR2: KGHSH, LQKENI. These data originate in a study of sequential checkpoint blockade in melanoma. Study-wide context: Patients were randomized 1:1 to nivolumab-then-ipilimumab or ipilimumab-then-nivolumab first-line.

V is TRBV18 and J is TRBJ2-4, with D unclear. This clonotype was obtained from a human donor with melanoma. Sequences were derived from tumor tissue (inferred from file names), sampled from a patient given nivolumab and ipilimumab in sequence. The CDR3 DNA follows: TGTGCCAGCTCACCGATGACCGAAAACATTCAGTACTTC. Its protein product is CASSPMTENIQYF.